One T cell receptor beta chain is described in this entry. Its target is unknown. These data belong to a study of cytomegalovirus exposure and HLA in healthy donors. Study overall: Genotyping of some 400 donors showed that around 85% belonged to the Caucasian-associated ancestry cluster.

The primer mix had 60 Vbeta and 13 Jbeta primers. Repertoires were generated with immunoSEQ multiplex PCR, while TCRdb's copy carries only in-frame clones and drops some. Of about 140,000 clones listed, roughly three quarters were seen once; the top ten hold about 1%. Whole-study results and caveats: The listing of 150 or so TCR beta chains classed them as cytomegalovirus-associated. Highly shared variants forming one cluster were likely a sequencing artifact.

The germline V gene encodes CDR1 SGHTS and CDR2 YDEGEE. V was cut by 2 bases and J by 0 bases, with 6 bases left in between. The length of the CDR3 is 14 residues. This chain uses TRBV5-8 with TRBJ1-5, with TRBD1 as a possible D gene (5 bases). The specimen was PBMCs. The TCR comes from a male donor in good health and CMV-seronegative. DNA of the CDR3: TGTGCCAGCAGCTTAGACAGTAGCAATCAGCCCCAGCATTTT. Protein: CASSLDSSNQPQHF.